Detailed here is one T cell receptor (beta chain). The sample comes from a study of OX40 agonist ivuxolimab in advanced cancers. At the level of the study: Three patients had partial responses: one hepatocellular carcinoma, two cutaneous melanoma.

This CDR3 has 16 residues. V lost 4 bases and J lost 4; bases outside the gene matches: 13. From germline, CDR1 is SGDLS and CDR2 YYNGEE. The method was immunoSEQ multiplex PCR; TCRdb's version includes in-frame clones alone and lacks a portion of them. The sample lists more than 80,000 clones; about 86% were seen once. J is TRBJ2-5 and V is TRBV9; 7 nucleotides line up with TRBD2. This TCR derives from an adult with an advanced solid tumor such as melanoma, head and neck, liver or kidney cancer. The input for sequencing was CD4+ or CD8+ T cells sorted from blood, taken in a trial of the OX40 agonist ivuxolimab. The CDR3 coding sequence is TGTGCCAGCAGCTCTCAAGCCCCGGCTAGCGGAGAGACCCAGTACTTC. Its protein is CASSSQAPASGETQYF. The complete variable domain, with remaining parts taken from reference TRBV9 and TRBJ2-5, reads DSGVTQTPKHLITATGQRVTLRCSPRSGDLSVYWYQQSLDQGLQFLIQYYNGEERAKGNILERFSAQQFPDLHSELNLSSLELGDSALYFCASSSQAPASGETQYFGPGTRLLVL.